This entry describes one T cell receptor beta chain. Its antigen is undetermined. The data derive from a study of cytotoxic CD8 clonotypes in ibrutinib-treated CLL. Study-level points and caveats: In comparison with age-matched healthy donors, baseline clonality was higher and tracked circulating CD8+ T-cell counts. Sustained-remission and progressing patients had unequal sampling times.

V shed 2 bases and J 6 bases; nucleotides not matched to a gene: 9. The CDR3 has 15 residues. Germline CDR1 reads LNHNV; CDR2 reads YYDKDF (reference sequence). Target depth was 1 in 200,000 to 1 in 1 million T cells, about 10x per clonotype. Assay used: immunoSEQ multiplex PCR; TCRdb lists only in-frame clones, some missing. Of 30,000 or so clones listed, 57% are singletons. This TCR was recovered from a human donor with chronic lymphocytic leukemia. V and J are TRBV15 and TRBJ1-2; 7 nucleotides match TRBD1. Sequencing was performed on PBMCs, taken before ibrutinib treatment. The CDR3: CATSRNLDGTDGYTF. For the CDR3, the DNA is TGTGCCACCAGCAGAAACTTGGACGGGACAGATGGCTACACCTTC.